The TCR beta chain described here comes from a study of cytomegalovirus exposure and HLA in healthy donors. At the level of the study: Tens of millions of unique TCRs from HLA-typed donors made up an early data release. The study, taken as a whole, reports: What was likely a sequencing artifact was a cluster of highly shared sequence variants. The study designated 150 or so TCR beta chains cytomegalovirus-associated.

A word on this clone: Its specificity is not known.

The PCR made use of 60 Vbeta and 13 Jbeta primers. Assay: immunoSEQ multiplex PCR; the TCRdb copy retains only in-frame clones and omits some. The repertoire holds about 130,000 clones, with 75% to 85% as singletons. V was clipped by 6 bases and J by 2 bases; unmatched bases: 4. Germline CDR1 LNHDA, CDR2 SQIVND (reference sequence). The CDR3 contains 14 residues. The chain has TRBV19 and TRBJ1-2; 9 bases agree with TRBD1. This TCR came from a man aged 40-55 years in good health and CMV-seronegative. Specimen: PBMCs. CDR3 region: CASRATGGNYGYTF. CDR3 in DNA: TGTGCCAGTAGAGCGACAGGGGGAAACTATGGCTACACCTTC.